The 13 T cell receptor beta chains listed next were all sequenced from one sample in a study of prognosis after radiotherapy for stage I lung cancer (dated by TCRdb to the early 2020s). Sequenced using an Illumina HiSeq 3000. The TCR beta CDR3 region was amplified from genomic DNA by two rounds of multiplex PCR. The first PCR round used primers specific to each TRBV and TRBJ gene, and the primer sequences were filed in Chinese patent CN105087789A. TCRdb cleaned the public reads at Q25 with fastp, built clones with MiXCR and kept in-frame beta chains. Every CDR3 protein is listed once, alongside the most common genes and DNA of its rows. The sample has 15,000 to 20,000 distinct CDR3 sequences on record, about 44% of them singletons. The ten largest clones take up about 45% of the sample. This specimen consisted of PBMCs, obtained before or after stereotactic body radiation therapy (not recorded which). The receptors come from a donor older than 45 with non-small cell lung cancer.

The genes are TRBV15 and TRBJ2-1, with D maybe TRBD2 (6 bases). Per the germline V gene, CDR1 is LNHNV and CDR2 is YYDKDF (reference sequence). Trimming took 8 bases from V and 4 from J, leaving 18 bases between them. This CDR3 comprises 15 residues. In DNA form, the CDR3 reads TGTGCCACCGAAAATACAGAGGGAGGATACAATGAGCAGTTCTTC. Translation gives CATENTEGGYNEQFF.

Regarding this clonotype: Compared with germline, one end of the junction differs, possibly owing to a read error. This rearrangement joins TRBV19 to TRBJ2-2; D tentatively fits TRBD1 or TRBD2 (5 bases each). Germline-derived CDR1 and CDR2 are LNHDA and SQIVND (reference sequence). This CDR3 contains 14 residues. CDR3 bases: TGTGCCACCGAGACAGATGCGAACACCGGGGAGCTTTTTTTT. This sequence encodes CATETDANTGELFF.

The chain joins TRBV3-1 to TRBJ1-2, with D unresolved. V gave up 1 base and J gave up 8 bases, with 11 bases separating them. This CDR3 is 13 amino acids long. The germline CDR1 and CDR2 sequences are LGHDT and YNNKEL (reference sequence). CDR3 sequence reads: CASSQGSLGGYTF. CDR3 in DNA: TGTGCCAGCAGCCAAGGCTCACTTGGAGGCTACACCTTC.

This clonotype was seen a single time. The chain joins TRBV6-1 to TRBJ1-1; unclear D gene. CDR3 length: 12 amino acids. The germline V gene encodes CDR1 MNHNS and CDR2 SASEGT. V lost 10 bases to trimming and J lost 4 bases, with 13 bases between them. The CDR3 DNA reads as TGTGCCAACACGTGGGTGACCACTGAAGCTTTCTTT. As protein: CANTWVTTEAFF.

This clonotype is classed as medium-sized. The V gene is TRBV6-1, the J gene TRBJ1-2, with D possibly matching TRBD1 (5 bases). With 7 bases removed from V and 6 bases from J, the gap between germline ends came to 18 bases. The germline V gene has CDR1 MNHNS and CDR2 SASEGT. The CDR3 length is 14 residues. Here the CDR3 reads CASKGLLDSNGYTF. The CDR3 DNA reads as TGTGCCAGCAAAGGTTTGTTAGACAGCAATGGCTACACCTTC.

As to this clonotype: It differs at one base from a far larger clone, so likely a read error. This rearrangement joins TRBV6-1 to TRBJ2-1; 10 nucleotides match TRBD2. The J segment lost 12 bases and the V segment lost 6 bases, leaving 11 bases of the junction unmatched. CDR1 and CDR2 (germline): MNHNS, SASEGT. The CDR3 loop spans 14 amino acids. In nucleotides, the CDR3 is TGTGCCAGCAGCCATGCTAGCGGGAGTATGGCGCAGTTCTTC. Amino acid sequence: CASSHASGSMAQFF.

In this sample, this clonotype turned up many times. The rearrangement links TRBV9 to TRBJ2-1; TRBD2 matches 8 bases. Trimming took 0 bases from V and 7 from J; bases not matched to a gene: 6. Germline lookup yields CDR1 SGDLS and CDR2 YYNGEE. The CDR3 spans 15 residues. CDR3 loop: CASSVVAGGNNEQFF. CDR3 DNA: TGTGCCAGCAGCGTAGTTGCGGGGGGTAATAATGAGCAGTTCTTC.

The chain employs TRBV2 and TRBJ1-5; weak D call: TRBD1 (5 bases). V dropped 8 bases and J dropped 4 bases, with 15 bases sitting between them. Germline CDR1 SNHLY, CDR2 FYNNEI. The CDR3 has 14 residues. The CDR3 region has the DNA TGTGCCAGCTTGGGGGACGTGTTAAATCAGCCCCAGCATTTT. Its translation is CASLGDVLNQPQHF.

This chain connects TRBV12-3 or TRBV12-4 to TRBJ1-2, with 7 bases identical to TRBD1. V lost 6 bases, J lost 2 bases, and 6 bases stayed unmatched. The CDR3 is made up of 14 amino acids. The CDR3 is CASSGRGQNYGYTF. DNA for the CDR3: TGTGCCAGCAGCGGCCGGGGACAGAACTATGGCTACACCTTC.

Only a few counts were recorded for this clonotype. This may stem from a read error, because a much larger clone lies one nucleotide away. V is TRBV18 and J is TRBJ2-1; TRBD1 aligns across 12 bases. CDR1 and CDR2 from the germline V gene are KGHSH and LQKENI. The CDR3 sequence is 14 residues long. The ends lost 2 bases at V and 10 bases at J; junction bases unmatched: 3. The chain's CDR3 is CASSPGTGGPEQFF. The CDR3 DNA sequence: TGTGCCAGCTCACCAGGGACAGGGGGCCCCGAGCAGTTCTTC.

This clonotype came up many times. V is TRBV5-1 and J is TRBJ2-7; D unresolved. The V gene lost 0 bases and the J gene lost 6 bases, with 7 bases spanning the gap. Germline V gene sequence: CDR1 SGHRS, CDR2 YFSETQ. The CDR3 runs to 12 residues. The DNA of the CDR3 is TGCGCCAGCAGCTTGGTAGCCGGCGAGCAGTACTTC. Encoded protein: CASSLVAGEQYF. The full variable domain, rest sourced from reference TRBV5-1 and TRBJ2-7, is KAGVTQTPRYLIKTRGQQVTLSCSPISGHRSVSWYQQTPGQGLQFLFEYFSETQRNKGNFPGRFSGRQFSNSRSEMNVSTLELGDSALYLCASSLVAGEQYFGPGTRLTVT.

Details on this clonotype: A read error is possible here, since a much larger clone lies one base away. This chain connects TRBV4-2 to TRBJ1-2, with D uncertain. V was clipped by 7 bases and J by 4 bases, with 19 bases between them. Germline values: CDR1 LGHNA, CDR2 YNFKEQ. This CDR3 has 15 amino acids. As DNA, the CDR3 is TGTGCCAGCACCCTCCGGGTCTCAGATTCCTATGGCTACACCTTC. It translates to CASTLRVSDSYGYTF.

This clonotype has ten or more counts. The genes are TRBV9 and TRBJ1-4, with D tentatively TRBD1 (5 bases). Trimming stripped 3 bases from V and 8 bases from J, with 14 bases between. Germline-derived CDR1 and CDR2 are SGDLS and YYNGEE. This CDR3 is built from 14 residues. The CDR3 nucleotides are TGTGCCAGCAGCGGGCCGGGGCCGGCGGAAAAACTGTTTTTT. This gives the protein CASSGPGPAEKLFF.